These 31 T cell receptor beta chains were sequenced from one sample in a study of shared clonotypes between healthy human individuals. Profiled with immunoSEQ multiplex PCR; TCRdb holds only in-frame clones, not every one. The data hold about 2.3 million clones, with under 95% observed a single time. Sequencing used naive CD4+ T cells from PBMCs. Indicated subset: CD45RA+ positively selected. These receptors originate from a young man in good health. Some clones in this sample may be carry-over from other donors' samples.

Comments on this clone: Possible read error: a much larger clone is one base away. V gene TRBV28 combines with J gene TRBJ1-5, with D possibly being TRBD1 (6 bases). V shed 6 bases and J shed 11 bases, with 11 bases lying between them. The CDR3 totals 11 residues. Germline CDR1 and CDR2: MDHEN and SYDVKM. CDR3 coding DNA: TGTGCCAGCAGGGGGGCCAGAGCCCAGCATTTT. Protein: CASRGARAQHF.

V usage is TRBV28 and J usage is TRBJ1-2; no definite D call. V lost 8 bases and J lost 6, with 13 bases in between. In germline, CDR1 is MDHEN, CDR2 SYDVKM. There are 12 residues in the CDR3. The CDR3 here is CASRSDRDGYTF. The CDR3 DNA reads TGTGCCAGCCGCTCGGACCGAGATGGCTACACCTTC.

This clone was seen just once. This chain links TRBV10-3 with TRBJ1-1, with D unresolved. With 2 bases removed from V and 6 bases from J, the gap between germline ends came to 7 bases. Germline-derived CDR1 and CDR2 are ENHRY and SYGVKD. This CDR3 comprises 12 residues. This CDR3 is CAISEGLAEAFF. CDR3 bases: TGTGCCATCAGTGAGGGTCTGGCTGAAGCTTTCTTT.

This chain uses TRBV5-1 with TRBJ2-1; TRBD1 matches at 9 bases. The CDR3 loop spans 14 amino acids. V lost 4 bases, J lost 7 bases, and 6 bases stayed unmatched. Per germline, CDR1 SGHRS and CDR2 YFSETQ. CDR3 nucleotides: TGCGCCAGCAGCATACAACAGGGGGCGAATGAGCAGTTCTTC. It translates to CASSIQQGANEQFF.

The rearrangement joins TRBV5-1 to TRBJ2-7; 8 nucleotides agree with TRBD2. This CDR3 is 18 amino acids long. Germline-derived CDR1 and CDR2 are SGHRS and YFSETQ. Trimming at V came to 3 bases and at J to 5 bases, leaving 19 bases not matched to a gene. The CDR3 loop reads CASSSTGQVLAELHEQYF. The CDR3 DNA reads TGCGCCAGCAGCTCTACCGGACAAGTACTAGCGGAGCTCCACGAGCAGTACTTC.

The J gene is TRBJ2-7, the V gene TRBV6-1; D remains unclear. The germline V gene has CDR1 MNHNS and CDR2 SASEGT. The CDR3 runs 14 residues. The germline V and J ends were trimmed by 2 bases and 3 bases, with 11 bases remaining between them. This CDR3 reads CASSEIWGFYEQYF. CDR3 nucleotide sequence: TGTGCCAGCAGTGAAATCTGGGGTTTCTACGAGCAGTACTTC.

J is TRBJ2-7 and V is TRBV11-3; 11 bases fit TRBD2. From germline, CDR1 is SGHNT and CDR2 YENEEA. J lost 1 base, V lost 6 bases, and 17 bases had no gene match. This CDR3 comprises 19 residues. The CDR3 region is CASRLGATSGRSPSYEQYF. DNA for the CDR3: TGTGCCAGCAGGTTGGGGGCAACTAGCGGGAGATCCCCTTCCTACGAGCAGTACTTC.

As to this clone: The same CDR3 arises from other DNA sequences in this sample as well. The chain is built from TRBV5-4 and TRBJ2-3; the D gene is possibly TRBD2 (5 bases). CDR1 SGHNT and CDR2 YYREEE come from the germline V gene (reference sequence). The CDR3 length is 14 residues. V was trimmed by 1 base and J by 0 bases, leaving 6 bases between them. The CDR3 loop is CASSLSGSTDTQYF. The DNA for the CDR3 is TGTGCCAGCAGCTTGAGCGGTAGCACAGATACGCAGTATTTT.

Turning to this clone: Additional DNA sequences in this sample encode the identical CDR3. The chain is built from TRBV6-5 and TRBJ1-5; 9 bases line up with TRBD1. This CDR3 is 14 amino acids long. Germline loops: CDR1 MNHEY, CDR2 SVGAGI. V trimming: 5 bases; J trimming: 2 bases; junction bases outside the gene matches: 1. The CDR3 coding sequence is TGTGCCAGCAGTCGGGACAGGGGCAATCAGCCCCAGCATTTT. It encodes CASSRDRGNQPQHF.

The CDR3 is CASSKQAGTVLHSGNTIYF. The CDR3, as DNA: TGTGCCAGCAGCAAACAAGCAGGGACAGTTCTCCACTCTGGAAACACCATATATTTT. The chain is built from TRBV21-1 and TRBJ1-3; TRBD1, as called in the table, went unchecked against the DNA. TRBV21-1 is noted as a pseudogene. The CDR3 is made up of 19 amino acids.

This rearrangement joins TRBV10-3 to TRBJ1-5; TRBD1 matches 7 bases. Germline lookup yields CDR1 ENHRY and CDR2 SYGVKD. V lost 3 bases and J lost 1; bases outside the gene matches: 6. This CDR3 is built from 16 residues. This CDR3 is CAISDRDSLSNQPQHF. CDR3 nucleotide sequence: TGTGCCATCAGTGATCGGGACAGCCTAAGCAATCAGCCCCAGCATTTT.

The chain recombines TRBV13 with TRBJ2-4, with D perhaps matching TRBD2 (5 bases). Trimming shortened V by 0 bases and J by 6 bases, and 12 bases separated the two germline ends. Germline lookup yields CDR1 PRHDT and CDR2 FYEKMQ (reference sequence). The CDR3 loop spans 15 amino acids. The DNA for the CDR3 is TGTGCCAGCAGCTTAGGTCGGGGAGTGGCAAACATTCAGTACTTC. It encodes CASSLGRGVANIQYF. Looking up the rest from reference TRBV13 and TRBJ2-4 gives the full variable domain: AAGVIQSPRHLIKEKRETATLKCYPIPRHDTVYWYQQGPGQDPQFLISFYEKMQSDKGSIPDRFSAQQFSDYHSELNMSSLELGDSALYFCASSLGRGVANIQYFGAGTRLSVL.

About this clone: An end of the junction does not agree with germline; a read error may underlie this. V and J are TRBV7-3 and TRBJ2-2; unclear D gene. Germline CDR1 reads SGHTA; CDR2 reads FQGTGA. The CDR3 has 13 amino acids. The CDR3 nucleotides are TGTGCCAGCAGATTAACCGTTTTCGGGGAGCTGTTTTTT. It specifies CASRLTVFGELFF. The entire variable domain, with the rest obtained from reference TRBV7-3 and TRBJ2-2, is as follows: GAGVSQTPSNKVTEKGKYVELRCDPISGHTALYWYRQSLGQGPEFLIYFQGTGAADDSGLPNDRFFAVRPEGSVSTLKIQRTERGDSAVYLCASRLTVFGELFFGEGSRLTVL.

This chain connects TRBV5-4 to TRBJ2-5; TRBD2 matches at 9 bases. This CDR3 has 14 amino acids. CDR1 and CDR2 (germline): SGHNT, YYREEE (reference sequence). V dropped 1 base and J dropped 5; count of bases not matched to a gene: 3. The CDR3 region has the DNA TGTGCCAGCAGCTTGAGACTAGCGGAGGAGACCCAGTACTTC. It is translated as CASSLRLAEETQYF.

In regard to this clone: Additional DNA sequences in this sample encode the identical CDR3. In nucleotides, the CDR3 is TGTGCCAGCAGTTCCCCCCGAGGGAGGCAAGAGACCCAGTACTTC. The encoded protein is CASSSPRGRQETQYF. This chain connects TRBV28 to TRBJ2-5; D perhaps matches TRBD2 (6 bases). V was shortened by 4 bases and J by 2 bases, with 14 bases between the two germline ends. This CDR3 comprises 15 residues. Germline V lookup: CDR1 MDHEN, CDR2 SYDVKM.

The chain recombines TRBV29-1 with TRBJ2-1; tentatively, D is TRBD1 (6 bases). Trimming pared 4 bases from V and 5 bases from J, leaving 18 bases between. Germline V gives CDR1 SQVTM, CDR2 ANQGSEA. The CDR3 loop spans 15 amino acids. CDR3 sequence reads: CSVVGSPKGDNEQFF. The DNA for the CDR3 is TGCAGCGTTGTAGGCTCCCCAAAGGGGGACAATGAGCAGTTCTTC.

The chain combines TRBV7-2 with TRBJ2-3; D not resolved. The germline V and J ends were trimmed by 5 bases and 4 bases, with 22 bases remaining between them. The CDR3 spans 17 residues. CDR1 SGHTA and CDR2 FQGNSA come from the germline V gene. CDR3 sequence reads: CASSPERPPLSSDTQYF. The CDR3 DNA is TGTGCCAGCAGCCCGGAACGTCCCCCACTGAGCTCAGATACGCAGTATTTT.

The rearrangement uses TRBV18 and TRBJ1-2, with D unresolved. This CDR3 contains 15 residues. Germline CDR1 and CDR2: KGHSH and LQKENI. Trimming removed 2 bases at V and 0 bases at J, with 10 bases between. CDR3 nucleotides: TGTGCCAGCTCACCATCAGCAACCTCTAACTATGGCTACACCTTC. The encoded protein is CASSPSATSNYGYTF.

Remarks on this clone: Other DNA sequences from this sample encode an identical CDR3 as well. The J gene is TRBJ1-2, the V gene TRBV28, with a possible D match to TRBD1 (5 bases). Trimming cost V 2 bases and J 2 bases, with 6 bases left between them. This CDR3 spans 13 amino acids. CDR1 and CDR2 from the germline V gene are MDHEN and SYDVKM. CDR3 coding DNA: TGTGCCAGCAGTTTAGGGGGAAACTATGGCTACACCTTC. This codes for CASSLGGNYGYTF.

The V call is TRBV7-2, the J call TRBJ1-3; TRBD1 might be the D (6 bases). V lost 5 bases and J 2 bases, leaving 13 bases between the germline ends. The germline V gene encodes CDR1 SGHTA and CDR2 FQGNSA. The CDR3 runs to 15 residues. Here the CDR3 reads CASSAIQGAGNTIYF. Here the CDR3 DNA reads TGTGCCAGCAGCGCGATACAGGGAGCTGGAAACACCATATATTTT.

The chain links TRBV5-5 to TRBJ2-7; the D is unclear. This CDR3 is 15 amino acids long. Trimming took 4 bases from V and 4 from J, leaving 18 bases between them. The germline V gene encodes CDR1 SGHKS and CDR2 YYEKEE (reference sequence). CDR3 residues: CASSLLSENFYEQYF. The DNA for the CDR3 is TGTGCCAGCAGCCTCCTTTCGGAGAACTTTTACGAGCAGTACTTC.

The genes are TRBV5-1 and TRBJ2-2, with 10 positions matching TRBD1. The germline V gene has CDR1 SGHRS and CDR2 YFSETQ. The CDR3 runs to 16 residues. V was clipped by 5 bases and J by 5 bases; unmatched bases: 9. The CDR3 sequence: CASRTTGGAGTGELFF. CDR3 nucleotides: TGCGCCAGCAGGACGACAGGGGGCGCGGGTACCGGGGAGCTGTTTTTT.

This rearrangement joins TRBV25-1 to TRBJ1-4, with 9 bases fitting TRBD1. Per germline, CDR1 MGHDK and CDR2 SYGVNS. The CDR3 consists of 15 residues. Trimming took 4 bases from V and 8 from J; bases not matched to a gene: 8. The CDR3 DNA is TGTGCCAGCAGTGTTGGACAGGGGACGAGGGAAAAACTGTTTTTT. Translating gives CASSVGQGTREKLFF. The whole variable domain, filled in from reference TRBV25-1 and TRBJ1-4, reads EADIYQTPRYLVIGTGKKITLECSQTMGHDKMYWYQQDPGMELHLIHYSYGVNSTEKGDLSSESTVSRIRTEHFPLTLESARPSHTSQYLCASSVGQGTREKLFFGSGTQLSVL.

The CDR3 loop is CASSLDPSSMGTDTQYF. The CDR3 bases are TGCGCCAGCAGCTTGGATCCCTCCAGTATGGGGACAGATACGCAGTATTTT. This rearrangement joins TRBV5-1 to TRBJ2-3; no reliable D call. There are 17 residues in the CDR3. Per the germline V gene, CDR1 is SGHRS and CDR2 is YFSETQ. With 0 bases removed from V and 3 bases from J, the gap between germline ends came to 17 bases.

The count of this clone is one. This chain joins TRBV28 and TRBJ2-7, with unresolved D. The CDR3 loop spans 13 amino acids. In germline, CDR1 is MDHEN, CDR2 SYDVKM. Trimming shortened V by 8 bases and J by 0 bases, and 11 bases separated the two germline ends. The DNA of the CDR3 is TGTGCCAGCGGTTCACTGATCTCCTACGAGCAGTACTTC. Its translation is CASGSLISYEQYF.

J is TRBJ2-6 and V is TRBV7-3; the D gene is possibly TRBD1 (6 bases). Between the trimmed V and J ends, which lost 5 bases and 4 bases, there was a span of 12 bases. The V gene's germline CDR1 is SGHTA and CDR2 FQGTGA. The CDR3 length is 15 residues. As DNA, the CDR3 is TGTGCCAGCAGCCGCTACAGGGACGGGGCCAACGTCCTGACTTTC. The encoded protein is CASSRYRDGANVLTF.

The chain uses TRBV27 and TRBJ2-7; 8 bases map to TRBD2. The CDR3 loop spans 15 amino acids. The germline CDR1 and CDR2 sequences are MNHEY and SMNVEV (reference sequence). V shed 5 bases and J 5 bases; nucleotides not matched to a gene: 11. CDR3 in amino acids: CASSLLSGSSHEQYF. The DNA for the CDR3 is TGTGCCAGCAGTCTATTAAGCGGGAGCAGCCACGAGCAGTACTTC.

With respect to this clone: Within the sample, other DNA sequences also encode this same CDR3. The chain is built from TRBV18 and TRBJ1-2; 7 nucleotides align to TRBD1. The CDR3 is 14 amino acids. In germline, CDR1 is KGHSH, CDR2 LQKENI. With 3 bases clipped from V and 0 bases from J, the junction kept 1 base outside the gene matches. The CDR3 spells CASSPQGANYGYTF. Written as DNA, the CDR3 is TGTGCCAGCTCACCGCAGGGGGCTAACTATGGCTACACCTTC. Full variable domain (outside the CDR3, taken from reference TRBV18 and TRBJ1-2): NAGVMQNPRHLVRRRGQEARLRCSPMKGHSHVYWYRQLPEEGLKFMVYLQKENIIDESGMPKERFSAEFPKEGPSILRIQQVVRGDSAAYFCASSPQGANYGYTFGSGTRLTVV.

The CDR3 loop is CASSSPSSPYEQYF. The CDR3 nucleotides read TGTGCCAGCAGTTCGCCTAGCTCACCCTACGAGCAGTACTTC. The rearrangement uses TRBV28 and TRBJ2-7, with a tentative D call TRBD2 (5 bases). Germline CDR1 MDHEN, CDR2 SYDVKM. Trimming took off 4 bases at V and 2 bases at J, with 12 bases between the two ends. The CDR3 extends over 14 amino acids.

The rearrangement joins TRBV23-1 to TRBJ1-3; D is unresolved. TRBV23-1 is recorded as an ORF, its role being uncertain. This CDR3 region has 16 residues. V lost 0 bases and J lost 2, with 11 bases in between. The CDR3 bases are TGCGCCAGCAGTCAATCGACTTGGAGCCCTGGAAACACCATATATTTT. Translating it yields CASSQSTWSPGNTIYF.

The CDR3 DNA reads TGTGCCAGCACCGGGAATCGCGAGCAGTACTTC. It is translated as CASTGNREQYF. V usage is TRBV7-2 and J usage is TRBJ2-7, with TRBD2 as a possible D gene (5 bases). Germline CDR1 and CDR2: SGHTA and FQGNSA. V was shortened by 7 bases and J by 6 bases, with 10 bases between the two germline ends. This CDR3 is built from 11 residues.